A selection of T cell receptor beta chains follows, all from one sample in a study of cytomegalovirus exposure and HLA in healthy donors. Assay used: immunoSEQ multiplex PCR; TCRdb lists only in-frame clones, some missing. The sample shows approximately 110,000 clones, and 6.8% sits with its ten largest clones. The sample consisted of PBMCs. These receptors all come from a man aged 35 to 55 in good health and CMV-seropositive. Each CDR3 is given with its conserved first and last residue. Fields, in order: V gene, CDR3 length, J gene, D gene, CDR3 protein, CDR3 DNA. The D gene is left open where the match is weak.

TRBV27	17	TRBJ2-6	-	CASRSGWGFSGANVLTF	TGTGCCAGCAGATCGGGGTGGGGATTCTCTGGGGCCAACGTCCTGACTTTC
TRBV28	16	TRBJ1-2	-	CASSPAHRVGSFGYTF	TGTGCCAGCAGCCCGGCCCACAGGGTAGGATCGTTCGGCTACACCTTC
TRBV19	13	TRBJ2-7	TRBD2	CASSAAGGDEQYF	TGTGCCAGTAGTGCCGCGGGAGGGGACGAGCAGTACTTC
TRBV11-2	13	TRBJ1-2	TRBD1	CASSSVGQALKTF	TGTGCCAGCAGCTCAGTAGGACAGGCTTTAAAAACCTTC
TRBV7-9	16	TRBJ2-7	-	CASSLALGTYSYEQYF	TGTGCCAGCAGCTTAGCCCTGGGGACTTACTCCTACGAGCAGTACTTC
TRBV28	14	TRBJ1-2	-	CASSLTGPNYGYTF	TGTGCCAGCAGCCTGACAGGACCCAACTATGGCTACACCTTC
TRBV30	13	TRBJ1-5	TRBD1	CAADRGMGQPQHF	TGTGCCGCCGACAGGGGGATGGGTCAGCCCCAGCATTTT
TRBV30	13	TRBJ1-2	-	CAWMGGDLRGYTF	TGTGCCTGGATGGGAGGGGATCTACGGGGCTACACCTTC
TRBV7-2	15	TRBJ1-5	TRBD1	CASSLITGGNQPQHF	TGTGCCAGCAGCTTGATAACAGGGGGGAATCAGCCCCAGCATTTT
TRBV9	14	TRBJ1-2	-	CASSGTAPNYGYTF	TGTGCCAGCAGCGGGACAGCACCTAACTATGGCTACACCTTC
TRBV25-1	13	TRBJ1-1	-	CASSEQVRGGSFF	TGTGCCAGCAGTGAACAAGTCAGGGGAGGGTCTTTCTTT
TRBV28	11	TRBJ1-1	-	CASSLTAEAFF	TGTGCCAGCAGTTTGACAGCTGAAGCTTTCTTT
TRBV5-6	14	TRBJ1-2	-	CASSLGTANYGYTF	TGTGCCAGCAGCTTGGGGACAGCCAACTATGGCTACACCTTC
TRBV28	15	TRBJ1-3	-	CASSYLENSGNTIYF	TGTGCCAGCAGTTACCTGGAGAACTCTGGAAACACCATATATTTT
TRBV5-1	13	TRBJ2-2	-	CASSLAGGPELFF	TGCGCCAGCAGCTTGGCGGGGGGCCCGGAGCTGTTTTTT
TRBV5-1	14	TRBJ1-1	-	CASSFDSFDTEAFF	TGCGCCAGCAGCTTCGACAGCTTTGACACTGAAGCTTTCTTT
TRBV19	15	TRBJ1-5	-	CASTTGGRGNQPQHF	TGTGCCAGTACTACCGGGGGACGGGGAAATCAGCCCCAGCATTTT
TRBV27	16	TRBJ2-1	-	CASSVWAGTPANEQFF	TGTGCCAGCAGTGTATGGGCGGGCACGCCTGCCAATGAGCAGTTCTTC
TRBV7-2	12	TRBJ1-2	TRBD1	CARPGTGGGYTF	TGTGCCAGACCCGGGACAGGTGGAGGCTACACCTTC
TRBV7-2	15	TRBJ2-7	TRBD2	CASSLSPGRAYEQYF	TGTGCCAGCAGCTTAAGTCCCGGGAGGGCCTACGAGCAGTACTTC
TRBV29-1	12	TRBJ1-2	TRBD1	CSSQGGRSGYTF	TGCAGCTCCCAGGGGGGTAGGTCTGGCTACACCTTC
TRBV7-7	13	TRBJ1-4	-	CASSLGQNEKLFF	TGTGCCAGCAGCTTAGGGCAAAATGAAAAACTGTTTTTT
TRBV6-4	12	TRBJ2-1	-	CASSPSGNEQFF	TGTGCCAGCAGCCCTAGTGGCAATGAGCAGTTCTTC
TRBV5-1	15	TRBJ2-7	-	CASSFEQGSSYEQYF	TGCGCCAGCAGCTTCGAGCAGGGCAGCTCCTACGAGCAGTACTTC
TRBV12-5	16	TRBJ2-1	TRBD1	CASGSSVGQIYNEQFF	TGTGCTAGTGGTTCTTCTGTGGGACAGATCTACAATGAGCAGTTCTTC
TRBV19	13	TRBJ2-3	TRBD1	CASSRTGMDTQYF	TGTGCCAGTAGTAGGACAGGAATGGATACGCAGTATTTT
TRBV28	15	TRBJ2-1	TRBD2	CASRLARGAYNEQFF	TGTGCCAGCAGACTAGCGCGAGGGGCGTACAATGAGCAGTTCTTC
TRBV10-3	14	TRBJ2-7	TRBD1	CAISGTGVAYEQYF	TGTGCCATCAGTGGGACAGGGGTAGCCTACGAGCAGTACTTC
TRBV5-1	15	TRBJ2-5	-	CASSLVGGGIREQYF	TGCGCCAGCAGCTTGGTGGGGGGAGGTATACGGGAGCAGTACTTC
TRBV10-1	14	TRBJ2-3	-	CASRMDSRADTQYF	TGCGCCAGCAGGATGGACAGTCGGGCAGATACGCAGTATTTT
TRBV4-2	16	TRBJ1-4	-	CASSQDRPLGENKLFF	TGTGCCAGCAGCCAAGATAGGCCCCTTGGGGAGAATAAACTGTTTTTT
TRBV4-1	17	TRBJ2-2	TRBD2	CASSQAPGTSGTGELFF	TGCGCCAGCAGCCAAGCCCCCGGGACTAGCGGGACCGGGGAGCTGTTTTTT
TRBV29-1	12	TRBJ2-7	TRBD1	CSVAGTGTEQYF	TGCAGCGTAGCCGGGACAGGGACCGAGCAGTACTTC
TRBV18	14	TRBJ1-1	-	CASSLFRENTEAFF	TGTGCCAGCTCACTTTTCCGGGAAAACACTGAAGCTTTCTTT
TRBV18	15	TRBJ2-1	-	CASSLRDWQINEQFF	TGTGCCAGCTCACTCCGGGACTGGCAAATTAATGAGCAGTTCTTC
TRBV27	15	TRBJ2-1	-	CASSLSPSGGFEQFF	TGTGCCAGCAGTTTATCCCCATCCGGCGGCTTTGAGCAGTTCTTC
TRBV10-2	16	TRBJ2-1	TRBD2	CATGASGSGSYNEQFF	TGCGCCACCGGGGCTAGCGGGAGTGGGTCCTACAATGAGCAGTTCTTC
TRBV28	18	TRBJ2-7	-	CASSLVALGGRPSYEQYF	TGTGCCAGCAGTTTAGTGGCCTTGGGGGGACGTCCCTCCTACGAGCAGTACTTC
TRBV15	12	TRBJ2-1	-	CATSRETGEQFF	TGTGCCACCAGCAGAGAAACGGGTGAGCAGTTCTTC
TRBV7-9	12	TRBJ2-3	-	CASSPNTDTQYF	TGTGCCAGCAGTCCTAATACAGATACGCAGTATTTT
TRBV7-8	13	TRBJ2-7	-	CASSLHPGLEQYF	TGTGCCAGCAGCTTACACCCAGGGCTCGAGCAGTACTTC
TRBV9	14	TRBJ1-5	-	CASSVDSGNQPQHF	TGTGCCAGCAGCGTAGATTCGGGGAATCAGCCCCAGCATTTT